This T cell receptor (beta chain) was identified during a study of shared clonotypes between healthy human individuals. V trimming: 0 bases; J trimming: 7 bases; junction bases outside the gene matches: 7. CDR3 size: 17 residues. CDR1 is SGHRS and CDR2 is YFSETQ in the germline V gene. This was a deep-level run. Clones were sequenced by immunoSEQ multiplex PCR, and TCRdb holds only the in-frame ones, with some missing. The sample includes about 2,100,000 clones, roughly 91% of them seen just once. Positively selected for CCR7, the CD45RO-negative cells used as naive CD8 cells excluded terminally differentiated effector memory CD45RA+ cells.

This TCR was recovered from a man aged 18-30 years in good health. Some clones in this sample may be carry-over from other donors' samples. The genes are TRBV5-1 and TRBJ2-1; TRBD2 aligns across 13 bases. Sequenced: naive CD8+ T cells from PBMCs. CDR3 amino acids: CASSLDTSGRAGNEQFF. In nucleotides, the CDR3 is TGCGCCAGCAGCTTGGATACTAGCGGGAGGGCGGGGAATGAGCAGTTCTTC.